This T cell receptor beta chain was documented in a study of blood T cell repertoires in COVID-19. In the study overall: Samples taken during acute and convalescent COVID-19 were collected in the United States, Italy and Spain.

This table comes from immunoSEQ multiplex PCR, and its TCRdb copy is limited to in-frame clones, with some not included. This table holds roughly 100,000 clones, almost 80% found once. V lost 5 bases and J 4 bases, leaving 13 bases between the germline ends. CDR3 size: 15 residues. The germline CDR1 and CDR2 sequences are KGHDR and SFDVKD. The V and J genes are TRBV24-1 and TRBJ2-2, with D perhaps TRBD1 (5 bases). The receptor was derived from a man aged 55-75 years with active or convalescent COVID-19. Sequenced sample: peripheral blood. The CDR3 sequence is CATSVELGVTGELFF. CDR3 bases: TGTGCCACCAGTGTTGAGTTAGGGGTCACCGGGGAGCTGTTTTTT.